What follows are 13 T cell receptor beta chains derived from one specimen sequenced in a study of graft-versus-host responses after intestinal transplantation. The assay was immunoSEQ multiplex PCR, and TCRdb's table has in-frame clones only and misses some. This repertoire shows 20,000 to 25,000 clones, roughly 92% found once; its top ten account for over 40%. The sequencing here drew on PBMCs, taken around 37 weeks after intestinal transplant. Every receptor here comes from a human patient who received an intestinal transplant, so some T cells may come from the graft donor.

The CDR3 sequence: CASSPSLDSPTVSGANVLTF. The CDR3 bases are TGTGCCAGCTCACCAAGTCTGGACAGTCCCACCGTCTCTGGGGCCAACGTCCTGACTTTC. The chain is built from TRBV18 and TRBJ2-6, with D maybe TRBD1 (6 bases). V was cut by 2 bases and J by 0 bases, with 20 bases left in between. CDR1 is KGHSH, CDR2 LQKENI, per germline. The CDR3 runs 20 residues.

Here the CDR3 DNA reads TGTGCCAGCAGTTTAACGGCGCGGAACACTGAAGCTTTCTTT. This encodes CASSLTARNTEAFF. The chain links TRBV28 to TRBJ1-1; no clear D. Germline assignment: CDR1 MDHEN and CDR2 SYDVKM. This CDR3 spans 14 amino acids. Trimming removed 2 bases from V and 1 base from J, with 8 bases in between.

The gene calls are TRBV14 and TRBJ2-2; 11 nucleotides align to TRBD2. The CDR3 totals 15 residues. V was pared by 5 bases and J by 5 bases, with 4 bases of the junction left unmatched. The V gene's germline CDR1 is SGHDN and CDR2 FVKESK. Here the CDR3 DNA reads TGTGCCAGCAGCGTGGGACTAGCGGCAACCGGGGAGCTGTTTTTT. Translated, it gives CASSVGLAATGELFF.

The chain couples TRBV5-6 to TRBJ2-7, with TRBD1 as a possible D gene (6 bases). V gave up 0 bases and J gave up 3 bases, with 16 bases separating them. This CDR3 is 16 amino acids long. CDR1 SGHDT and CDR2 YYEEEE come from the germline V gene. CDR3 loop: CASSLEGGATVYEQYF. The CDR3, as DNA: TGTGCCAGCAGCTTGGAAGGGGGAGCTACCGTCTACGAGCAGTACTTC.

This chain links TRBV7-2 with TRBJ1-5; D ambiguous. Germline CDR1 SGHTA, CDR2 FQGNSA. Trimming removed 1 base from V and 1 base from J, with 5 bases in between. CDR3 length equals 14 residues. The DNA of the CDR3 is TGTGCCAGCAGCTTAGAGGGAAGCAATCAGCCCCAGCATTTT. Amino acids: CASSLEGSNQPQHF.

The chain joins TRBV19 to TRBJ2-7; D is possibly TRBD1 (5 bases). Trimming pared 5 bases from V and 0 bases from J, leaving 17 bases between. The CDR3 extends over 16 amino acids. Germline values: CDR1 LNHDA, CDR2 SQIVND (reference sequence). The CDR3 nucleotides are TGTGCCAGTAGTGACATCCCCAGGGTGTACTCCTACGAGCAGTACTTC. Translation: CASSDIPRVYSYEQYF.

The CDR3 is CATSSPPSGRAAGELFF. DNA of the CDR3: TGTGCCACCAGCAGCCCCCCGAGCGGGAGGGCCGCGGGGGAGCTGTTTTTT. This chain joins TRBV15 and TRBJ2-2, with TRBD2 identical over 10 bases. J gave up 8 bases and V 3 bases, and 12 bases lay outside the gene matches. The CDR3 is made up of 17 amino acids. CDR1 LNHNV and CDR2 YYDKDF come from the germline V gene (reference sequence).

This rearrangement joins TRBV5-1 to TRBJ2-1, with 11 positions matching TRBD2. The CDR3 covers 14 residues. With 3 bases clipped from V and 6 bases from J, the junction kept 2 bases outside the gene matches. The germline V gene has CDR1 SGHRS and CDR2 YFSETQ. The CDR3, as DNA: TGCGCCAGCAGCTGGGGGACTAGCGGCAATGAGCAGTTCTTC. Residues: CASSWGTSGNEQFF.

The rearrangement joins TRBV19 to TRBJ2-7, with 10 nucleotides matching TRBD1. The V gene's germline CDR1 is LNHDA and CDR2 SQIVND (reference sequence). V trimming: 9 bases; J trimming: 5 bases; junction bases outside the gene matches: 7. The CDR3 has 13 amino acids. The CDR3 here is CASAGTGVDEQYF. In nucleotides, the CDR3 is TGTGCCAGCGCCGGGACAGGGGTAGACGAGCAGTACTTC. Drawing the rest from reference TRBV19 and TRBJ2-7, the complete variable domain is DGGITQSPKYLFRKEGQNVTLSCEQNLNHDAMYWYRQDPGQGLRLIYYSQIVNDFQKGDIAEGYSVSREKKESFPLTVTSAQKNPTAFYLCASAGTGVDEQYFGPGTRLTVT.

The V gene is TRBV7-2, the J gene TRBJ2-5, with 7 bases aligning to TRBD1. The germline CDR1 and CDR2 sequences are SGHTA and FQGNSA. V trimming: 2 bases; J trimming: 0 bases; junction bases outside the gene matches: 6. The CDR3 has 16 residues. The CDR3, as DNA: TGTGCCAGCAGCTTATGGGGACAGACGTACCAAGAGACCCAGTACTTC. It codes for CASSLWGQTYQETQYF.

The V and J genes are TRBV6-6 and TRBJ2-1, with 8 bases that match TRBD2. Germline CDR1 and CDR2: MNHNY and SVGAGI (reference sequence). CDR3 length: 15 residues. J was trimmed by 7 bases and V by 0 bases; bases with no gene match: 5. The CDR3 region has the DNA TGTGCCAGCAGTTACTCGGACGGGAGGGAAAATGAGCAGTTCTTC. This encodes CASSYSDGRENEQFF.

By share, this clone counts as medium-sized. The gene calls are TRBV12-2 and TRBJ1-5. TRBV12-2 is marked as a pseudogene. The CDR3 covers 16 residues. The CDR3 sequence is CASRLFTTWADQPQHF. CDR3 DNA: TGTGCAAGTCGCTTATTCACGACCTGGGCGGATCAGCCCCAGCATTTT.

This sequence joins TRBV19 and TRBJ1-2; TRBD1 matches 11 bases. Germline V gene lookup returns CDR1 LNHDA and CDR2 SQIVND (reference sequence). With 6 bases clipped from V and 8 bases from J, the junction kept 8 bases outside the gene matches. This CDR3 contains 14 residues. The CDR3 region has the DNA TGTGCCAGTAGGCCGGGACAGGGGGTGGAAGGCTACACCTTC. It encodes CASRPGQGVEGYTF.